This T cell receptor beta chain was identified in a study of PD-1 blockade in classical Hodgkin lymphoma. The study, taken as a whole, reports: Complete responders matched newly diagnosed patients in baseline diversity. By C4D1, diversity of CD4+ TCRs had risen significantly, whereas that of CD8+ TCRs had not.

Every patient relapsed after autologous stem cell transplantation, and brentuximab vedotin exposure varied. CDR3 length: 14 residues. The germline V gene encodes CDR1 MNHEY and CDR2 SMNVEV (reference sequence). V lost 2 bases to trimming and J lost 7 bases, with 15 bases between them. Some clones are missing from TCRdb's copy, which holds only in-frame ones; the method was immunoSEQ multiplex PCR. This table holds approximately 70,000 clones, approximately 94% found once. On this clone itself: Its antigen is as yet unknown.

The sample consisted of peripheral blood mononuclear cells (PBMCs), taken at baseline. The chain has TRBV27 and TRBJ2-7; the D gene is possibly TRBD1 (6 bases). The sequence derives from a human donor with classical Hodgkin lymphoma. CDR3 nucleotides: TGTGCCAGCAGTTTACTAGGACAACAGGGAGAGCAGTACTTC. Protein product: CASSLLGQQGEQYF.